These 31 T cell receptor beta chains share one sample of origin, sequenced in a study of tumor and adjacent non-tumor tissue in lung cancer. TCRbeta libraries were built with three rounds of nested PCR, modified from ARM-PCR. MiXCR, applied by TCRdb to the multiplex PCR reads, yields one record per CDR3 protein. The sample includes tens of thousands of distinct CDR3 sequences, 61% of them seen just once. The template was RNA from unsorted bulk tissue. This non-tumor lung sample came from over 3 cm beyond the tumor edge. The sequenced sample was distant non-tumor lung tissue. All receptors come from a man aged 70 or older with non-small cell lung cancer.

This clonotype has a handful of counts. The chain recombines TRBV5-1 with TRBJ2-2, with 8 bases aligning to TRBD1. After removal of 4 bases from V and 2 bases from J, the junction contained 4 bases not matched to a gene. The germline V gene has CDR1 SGHRS and CDR2 YFSETQ. This CDR3 is 15 amino acids long. In DNA, the CDR3 is TGCGCCAGCAGCAAGGGACAGGCCAACACCGGGGAGCTGTTTTTT. Its translation is CASSKGQANTGELFF.

CDR3 protein: CSAPLLAVQGNEQFF. DNA of the CDR3: TGCAGTGCTCCTTTACTAGCGGTTCAGGGGAATGAGCAGTTCTTC. This chain links TRBV20-1 with TRBJ2-1, with 8 positions matching TRBD2. J lost 7 bases, V lost 5 bases, and 13 bases had no gene match. Germline V gene sequence: CDR1 DFQATT, CDR2 SNEGSKA (reference sequence). CDR3 length equals 15 residues.

With respect to this clonotype: A junction end diverges from the germline sequence, so it may reflect a read error. The chain employs TRBV6-6 and TRBJ1-1; no firm D call. CDR1 is MNHNY, CDR2 SVGAGI, per germline (reference sequence). The CDR3 consists of 13 residues. The CDR3 sequence is CAISFMDGSEAFF. The DNA for the CDR3 is TGTGCCATCAGTTTTATGGACGGTTCTGAAGCCTTCTTT.

This clonotype was seen just once. The junction shows a germline mismatch at one end, possibly a read error. V and J are TRBV7-9 and TRBJ2-1; D gene ambiguous. The CDR3 spans 12 residues. Germline-derived CDR1 and CDR2 are SEHNR and FQNEAQ (reference sequence). The CDR3 DNA reads as TGTGTCAGCAGCCCGGACCGCAATGAGCAGTTCTTC. Translation gives CVSSPDRNEQFF.

This clonotype has at least ten counts. V is TRBV10-2 and J is TRBJ2-7; D is perhaps TRBD1 (5 bases). The CDR3 is 12 amino acids. V was pared by 5 bases and J by 6 bases, with 11 bases between. Germline V gene data show CDR1 as WSHSY and CDR2 as SAAADI. The CDR3 DNA is TGCGCCAGCAGTTCACAGGCTCGCGAGCAGTACTTC. As protein: CASSSQAREQYF.

The genes are TRBV12-3 or TRBV12-4 and TRBJ2-7; unclear D gene. The CDR3 length is 15 residues. The V gene lost 3 bases and the J gene lost 0 bases, with 12 bases spanning the gap. The CDR3 reads CASSFWHLLSYEQYF. DNA of the CDR3: TGTGCCAGCAGTTTTTGGCACCTCCTCTCCTACGAGCAGTACTTC.

This clonotype was seen only once. Since the CDR3 does not end with the conserved phenylalanine or tryptophan, this likely comes from a read error. This chain connects TRBV6-5 to TRBJ1-5; D remains unclear. CDR1 and CDR2 from the germline V gene are MNHEY and SVGAGI. The CDR3 totals 18 residues. The V gene lost 5 bases and the J gene lost 3 bases, with 23 bases spanning the gap. CDR3 protein: CASSQRMNGVQINQPQHS. CDR3 nucleotides: TGTGCCAGCAGTCAGCGGATGAACGGGGTGCAGATCAATCAGCCCCAGCATTCT.

Comment on this clonotype: This sequence may be a read error, since a much larger clone differs from it by one base. The CDR3 loop reads CASSSLEGEKLFF. DNA of the CDR3: TGTGCCAGCAGCTCCCTGGAGGGTGAAAAACTGTTTTTT. The chain combines TRBV7-8 with TRBJ1-4; D unclear. Trimming took 4 bases from V and 7 from J, leaving 10 bases between them. The germline V gene encodes CDR1 SGHVS and CDR2 FQNEAQ. CDR3 length: 13 amino acids.

The V gene is TRBV5-1, the J gene TRBJ2-7; D possibly uses TRBD1 or TRBD2 (7 bases each). CDR1 SGHRS and CDR2 YFSETQ come from the germline V gene. This CDR3 is built from 13 residues. The ends were cut back, 4 bases at V and 9 bases at J, with 17 bases in the middle. CDR3 amino acids: CASSLTQGGGQYF. CDR3 bases: TGCGCCAGCAGCCTGACGCAGGGGGGGGGGCAGTACTTC.

This clonotype was counted only a few times. A read error may explain this, as a much larger clone is one base away. The rearrangement links TRBV6-1 to TRBJ2-7; D unresolved. The CDR3 sequence is 13 residues long. Per germline, CDR1 MNHNS and CDR2 SASEGT. The CDR3 DNA is TGTGCCGGCAGTGAAGCCACGGAGCGCGAGCAGTACTTC. It yields the protein CAGSEATEREQYF.

In DNA form, the CDR3 reads TGTGCCTGGAGTTGGGAGGGCGGCAATCAGCCCCAGCATTTT. It translates to CAWSWEGGNQPQHF. V gene TRBV30 combines with J gene TRBJ1-5; D not resolved. This CDR3 has 14 residues. Germline V CDR1 and CDR2: GTSNPN, SVGIG (reference sequence). V was clipped by 2 bases and J by 2 bases, with 10 bases between them. Together with reference TRBV30 and TRBJ1-5, the CDR3 gives the full variable domain: SQTIHQWPATLVQPVGSPLSLECTVEGTSNPNLYWYRQAAGRGLQLLFYSVGIGQISSEVPQNLSASRPQDRQFILSSKKLLLSDSGFYLCAWSWEGGNQPQHFGDGTRLSIL.

This clonotype was counted a few times. In DNA form, the CDR3 reads TGTGCCAGCAGCTTAGCTGGAGGGTACTATGGCTACACCTTC. It codes for CASSLAGGYYGYTF. V gene TRBV7-9 combines with J gene TRBJ1-2; D call uncertain. The CDR3 runs 14 residues. Germline V gives CDR1 SEHNR, CDR2 FQNEAQ (reference sequence). The V end lost 0 bases, the J end lost 3 bases, and 8 bases lay between the germline ends.

This clonotype appeared many times. The chain joins TRBV4-1 to TRBJ2-7; D possibly corresponds to TRBD2 (6 bases). The CDR3 contains 16 residues. Per the germline V gene, CDR1 is MGHRA and CDR2 is YSYEKL. V dropped 1 base and J dropped 4 bases, with 17 bases sitting between them. CDR3 DNA sequence: TGCGCCAGCAGCCAAGGGGCGGGCCGGACTACATACGAGCAGTACTTC. Its translation: CASSQGAGRTTYEQYF.

This clonotype has at least ten counts. V is TRBV6-6 and J is TRBJ1-5, with D possibly TRBD1 on 5 matching bases. Trimming removed 7 bases from V and 4 bases from J, with 11 bases in between. The CDR3 is made up of 13 amino acids. CDR1 and CDR2 (germline): MNHNY, SVGAGI (reference sequence). CDR3 in DNA: TGTGCCAGCACCTTAGACAGTAATCAGCCCCAGCATTTT. Its protein product is CASTLDSNQPQHF.

About this clonotype: Given a much more abundant clone one base away, this may be a read error. The CDR3 sequence is CASSFPEYNYGYTF. The DNA for the CDR3 is TGTGCCAGCAGTTTCCCGGAGTATAACTATGGCTACACCTTC. V is TRBV6-5 and J is TRBJ1-2; D remains unclear. The CDR3 length is 14 residues. Germline CDR1 MNHEY, CDR2 SVGAGI. V lost 4 bases to trimming and J lost 1 base, with 10 bases between them.

Comments on this clonotype: A clone one base away is much larger, so this may be a read error. This chain joins TRBV20-1 and TRBJ2-4; no reliable D call. The CDR3 loop spans 18 amino acids. Germline V gives CDR1 DFQATT, CDR2 SNEGSKA (reference sequence). Written as DNA, the CDR3 is TGCAGTGCTACGTCAGCCCTTACCCCGTTTGTAGCCAAAAACATTCAGTGCTTC. Its protein is CSATSALTPFVAKNIQCF.

Worth noting for this clonotype: The germline gene is not matched at one end of the junction; a read error may be the cause. The J gene is TRBJ1-1, the V gene TRBV6-2 or TRBV6-3; D may be TRBD1 (5 bases). Germline values: CDR1 MNHEY, CDR2 SVGEGT. This CDR3 is 14 amino acids long. The CDR3 here is CGSSYKGADTEVFF. Here the CDR3 DNA reads TGTGGCAGCAGTTACAAGGGCGCGGACACCGAAGTTTTCTTT.

This clonotype was observed once. The rearrangement uses TRBV7-9 and TRBJ2-1; no firm D call. Germline assignment: CDR1 SEHNR and CDR2 FQNEAQ (reference sequence). V lost 3 bases and J lost 8, with 8 bases in between. The CDR3 contains 12 residues. The DNA for the CDR3 is TGTGCCAGCAGCTTCGAATGGGATGAGCAGTTCTTC. It encodes CASSFEWDEQFF. Using reference TRBV7-9 and TRBJ2-1 for the parts outside the CDR3, the full variable domain is DTGVSQNPRHKITKRGQNVTFRCDPISEHNRLYWYRQTLGQGPEFLTYFQNEAQLEKSRLLSDRFSAERPKGSFSTLEIQRTEQGDSAMYLCASSFEWDEQFFGPGTRLTVL.

CDR3 loop: CASSLVRRGLGETQYF. The CDR3 nucleotides read TGTGCCAGCAGCTTGGTCCGCAGGGGGTTGGGAGAGACCCAGTACTTC. The chain employs TRBV11-2 and TRBJ2-5; 7 bases align to TRBD1. Germline assignment: CDR1 SGHAT and CDR2 FQNNGV. After removal of 3 bases from V and 4 bases from J, the junction contained 11 bases not matched to a gene. The CDR3 length is 16 residues.

About this clonotype: The junction and the germline gene differ at one end; a read error may be behind it. The rearrangement uses TRBV11-2 and TRBJ2-7; D call uncertain. Germline assignment: CDR1 SGHAT and CDR2 FQNNGV. The CDR3 covers 12 residues. This CDR3 reads CASSSDYYKQYF. The DNA of the CDR3 is TGTGCCAGTAGCTCAGATTACTACAAGCAGTACTTC.

This clonotype was observed many times. The chain is built from TRBV6-5 and TRBJ1-6; D is uncertain. Looked up from germline, CDR1 is MNHEY and CDR2 is SVGAGI. The V and J ends lost 0 bases and 7 bases respectively, with 7 bases between them. The CDR3 consists of 14 residues. CDR3 protein: CASSYSGGNSPLHF. The CDR3 DNA sequence: TGTGCCAGCAGTTACTCGGGAGGCAATTCACCCCTCCACTTT.

In the case of this clonotype: Because the CDR3 is missing its conserved closing phenylalanine or tryptophan, this is likely a read error. The chain links TRBV6-5 to TRBJ2-5, with a possible D match to TRBD1 (5 bases). Germline CDR1 is MNHEY and CDR2 is SVGAGI. The CDR3 length is 13 residues. The CDR3 bases are TGTGCCAGCAGTTTCCAGGGTTTTGAGAACCAGTACTCC. This gives the protein CASSFQGFENQYS.

Comments on this clonotype: No conserved phenylalanine or tryptophan ends this CDR3, so it is likely a read error. The chain joins TRBV7-2 to TRBJ2-4, with TRBD2 matching 12 bases. The CDR3 consists of 16 residues. CDR1 is SGHTA and CDR2 is FQGNSA in the germline V gene. The chain's CDR3 is CVSSLTSGSIGNIQYL. For the CDR3, the DNA is TGTGTCAGCAGCCTGACTAGCGGGAGTATTGGGAACATTCAGTACCTC.

This clonotype was detected only a few times. Mismatch with germline at one junction end may stem from a read error. The CDR3 sequence: CTSNLARLADSYEQYF. As DNA, the CDR3 is TGTACCAGTAACTTAGCACGACTAGCGGACTCCTACGAGCAGTACTTC. The chain carries TRBV11-1 and TRBJ2-7; 9 nucleotides line up with TRBD2. This CDR3 has 16 residues. Germline V lookup: CDR1 SGHAT, CDR2 FQDESV (reference sequence).

The chain is built from TRBV14 and TRBJ1-2, with 8 positions matching TRBD1. Germline V gene sequence: CDR1 SGHDN, CDR2 FVKESK. This CDR3 has 17 residues. Losses at the gene ends were 2 bases for V and 7 bases for J; bases not matched to a gene: 15. The DNA of the CDR3 is TGTGCCAGCAGCCAAACCCAAGGACAGGGTTCTTCGCGTGGCTACACCTTC. Amino acid sequence: CASSQTQGQGSSRGYTF.

At least ten counts were recorded for this clonotype. The chain joins TRBV7-8 to TRBJ2-5; 14 bases match TRBD2. Per the germline V gene, CDR1 is SGHVS and CDR2 is FQNEAQ. Unmatched junction bases numbered 19, after V lost 5 bases and J lost 5 bases. This CDR3 has 20 residues. The DNA of the CDR3 is TGTGCCAGCAGCCAAGTGGCACCGGGACTAGCGGGAGTCGCGGGGGAGACCCAGTACTTC. The encoded protein is CASSQVAPGLAGVAGETQYF.

This clonotype was observed many times. The V call is TRBV11-2, the J call TRBJ2-1; 8 nucleotides match TRBD1. Germline V gene lookup returns CDR1 SGHAT and CDR2 FQNNGV. Trimming at V came to 2 bases and at J to 6 bases, leaving 9 bases not matched to a gene. This CDR3 is built from 16 residues. CDR3 DNA sequence: TGTGCCAGCAGCTTACGCGCAGGGGGCTGGAGCAATGAGCAGTTCTTC. This translates into CASSLRAGGWSNEQFF.

The rearrangement uses TRBV20-1 and TRBJ2-1; no definite D call. V was clipped by 3 bases and J by 10 bases, with 16 bases between them. CDR3 length: 13 amino acids. From germline, CDR1 is DFQATT and CDR2 SNEGSKA (reference sequence). The CDR3 DNA sequence: TGCAGTGCTAGGAACAGTGGGCTAGGCGAGCAGTTCTTC. Amino acids: CSARNSGLGEQFF.

Concerning this clonotype: An end of the junction does not agree with germline; a read error may underlie this. The chain employs TRBV28 and TRBJ1-5, with 9 positions matching TRBD1. The CDR3 sequence is 15 residues long. The V gene's germline CDR1 is MDHEN and CDR2 SYDVKM. CDR3 coding DNA: TGTGCCGGCAGCACAGGGGGCTCTGGCAATCAGCCCCAGCATTTT. This translates into CAGSTGGSGNQPQHF.

The chain couples TRBV29-1 to TRBJ2-3; D is unresolved. CDR1 and CDR2 (germline): SQVTM, ANQGSEA. The CDR3 consists of 17 residues. Trimming stripped 5 bases from V and 2 bases from J, with 23 bases between. The CDR3 here is CSVMIPGPSRNTDTQYF. For the CDR3, the DNA is TGCAGCGTTATGATCCCTGGGCCCTCTAGGAACACAGATACGCAGTATTTT.

Comment on this clonotype: This could be a read error, since a much larger clone is one nucleotide away. The chain is built from TRBV7-9 and TRBJ2-1; 8 bases map to TRBD2. Germline V gene sequence: CDR1 SEHNR, CDR2 FQNEAQ (reference sequence). This CDR3 is 16 amino acids long. The CDR3 DNA reads TGTGCCGGCAGCTTAGCTCGGGGGGGCTCCTACAATGAGCAGTTCTTC. This sequence encodes CAGSLARGGSYNEQFF.